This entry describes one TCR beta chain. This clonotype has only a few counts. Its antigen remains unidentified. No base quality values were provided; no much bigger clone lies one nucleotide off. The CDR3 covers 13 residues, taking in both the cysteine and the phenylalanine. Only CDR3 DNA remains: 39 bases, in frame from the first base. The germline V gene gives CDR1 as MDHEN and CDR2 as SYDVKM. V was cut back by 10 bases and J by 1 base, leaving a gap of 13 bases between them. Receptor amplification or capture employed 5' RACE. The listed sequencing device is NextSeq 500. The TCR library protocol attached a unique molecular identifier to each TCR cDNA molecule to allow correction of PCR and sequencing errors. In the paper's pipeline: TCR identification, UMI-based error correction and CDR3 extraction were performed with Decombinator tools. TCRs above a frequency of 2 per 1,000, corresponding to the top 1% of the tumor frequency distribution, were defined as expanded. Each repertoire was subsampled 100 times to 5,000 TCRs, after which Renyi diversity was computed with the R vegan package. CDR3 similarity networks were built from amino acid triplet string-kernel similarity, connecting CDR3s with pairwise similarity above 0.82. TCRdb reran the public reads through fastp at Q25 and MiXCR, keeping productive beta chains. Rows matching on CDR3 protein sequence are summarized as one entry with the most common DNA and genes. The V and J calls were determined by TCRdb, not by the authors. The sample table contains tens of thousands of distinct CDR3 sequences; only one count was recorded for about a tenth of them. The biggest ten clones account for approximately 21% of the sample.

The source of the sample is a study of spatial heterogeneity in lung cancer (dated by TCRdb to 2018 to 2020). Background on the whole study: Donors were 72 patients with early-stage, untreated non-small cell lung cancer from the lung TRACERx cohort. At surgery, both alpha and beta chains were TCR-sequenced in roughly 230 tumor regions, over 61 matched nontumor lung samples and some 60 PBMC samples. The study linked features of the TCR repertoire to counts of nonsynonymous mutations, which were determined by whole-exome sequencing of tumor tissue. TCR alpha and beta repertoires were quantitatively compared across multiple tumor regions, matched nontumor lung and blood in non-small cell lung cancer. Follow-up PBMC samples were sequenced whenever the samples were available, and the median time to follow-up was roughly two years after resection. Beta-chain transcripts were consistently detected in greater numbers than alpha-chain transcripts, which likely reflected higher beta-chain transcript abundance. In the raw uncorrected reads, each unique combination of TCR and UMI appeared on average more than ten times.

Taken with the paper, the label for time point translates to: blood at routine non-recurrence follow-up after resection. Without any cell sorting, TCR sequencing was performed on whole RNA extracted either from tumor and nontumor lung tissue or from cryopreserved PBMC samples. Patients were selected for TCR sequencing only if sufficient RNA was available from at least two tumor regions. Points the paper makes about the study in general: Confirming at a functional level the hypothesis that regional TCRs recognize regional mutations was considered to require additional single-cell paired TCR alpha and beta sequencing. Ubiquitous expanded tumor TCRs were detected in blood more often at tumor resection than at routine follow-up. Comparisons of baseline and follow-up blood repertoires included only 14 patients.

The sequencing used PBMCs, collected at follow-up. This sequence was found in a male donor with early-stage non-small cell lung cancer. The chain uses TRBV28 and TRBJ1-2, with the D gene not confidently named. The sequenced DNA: TGTGCCACCCTTGGGCCCTTTAACTATGGCTACACCTTC. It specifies CATLGPFNYGYTF.